This T cell receptor beta chain was retrieved from a study of CD8 T cells in ankylosing spondylitis (dated by TCRdb to 2016 to 2017). In terms of the full investigation: T cell receptor beta repertoires were profiled in healthy donors and ankylosing spondylitis patients so that disease-linked TCR variants could be found. In total, the full study cohort was made up of some 110 healthy donors and 25 ankylosing spondylitis patients. Peripheral blood samples were taken, and synovial fluid was additionally collected from ankylosing spondylitis patients. Overall results and qualifications from the work: The disease-linked clones had a CD8+ phenotype and were found at relatively low frequencies in peripheral blood. Some motif variants were previously reported in synovial fluid and blood of reactive arthritis patients, suggesting common disease-initiation mechanisms. A TCR beta motif of about eight highly homologous amino acid variants appeared characteristic of blood from ankylosing spondylitis patients. The disease-linked clones were reported as significantly enriched in matched synovial fluid samples from ankylosing spondylitis patients.

Sequencing instrument: Illumina HiSeq 2500. Quantitative 5'-RACE with molecular barcodes was the method used to prepare the TCR beta libraries. In the authors' own workflow: A new computational method based on a probabilistic model of VDJ rearrangement was used to identify disease-linked TCR variants. TCRdb reran the public reads through fastp at Q25 and MiXCR, keeping productive beta chains. All rows with the same CDR3 protein become a single entry with the most common DNA and genes. Clone size and V and J calls follow TCRdb, not the original study. This sample has roughly 490,000 distinct CDR3 sequences in its table, and over 4% of those were observed once. The biggest ten clones account for under 4.5% of the sample. This clonotype was recorded at least ten times. The antigen this receptor binds is unknown. No base-level quality is on record; no much larger clone is a single base apart. CDR1 and CDR2 were assigned from the germline V gene (reference sequence) as WNHNN and SYGVQD. The CDR3 has 14 amino acids, counting the end cysteine and phenylalanine. Left in the record is the CDR3 DNA by itself, 42 bases read in frame from the first base. V lost 0 bases and J lost 1 base; the stretch between them is 7 bases long.

Sequencing input: blood, either unsorted or a sorted T cell fraction (not recorded which). The origin of this receptor is a male donor with ankylosing spondylitis. Rearrangement joined TRBV10-1 to TRBJ2-7, with a tentative D call of TRBD1 or TRBD2, each matching 6 bases. The nucleotide sequence is given as TGCGCCAGCAGTGAGTCAGGGGGGTCCTACGAGCAGTACTTC. Its product reads: CASSESGGSYEQYF.